These T cell receptor beta chains were read from a single sample in a study of shared clonotypes between healthy human individuals. Libraries were prepared by immunoSEQ multiplex PCR; TCRdb keeps only in-frame clonotypes and omits some of them. The sample has more than 600,000 clones, about 92% seen once. Material for sequencing was naive CD8+ T cells sorted from blood. The receptors stem from a man aged 25-45 years in good health. Both conserved end residues are part of each CDR3. A D gene is named only where the DNA matches it firmly. Clone size, where shown, is once, few, many, or a class for clones that have expanded.

TRBJ2-7,TRBD1,TRBV5-6,NA,CASSLQGAFSHEQYF,TGTGCCAGCAGCTTGCAGGGGGCATTCTCCCACGAGCAGTACTTC
TRBJ2-7,TRBD2,TRBV4-1,NA,CASSQEGAGGTYEQYF,TGCGCCAGCAGCCAAGAAGGGGCGGGGGGGACCTACGAGCAGTACTTC
TRBJ2-7,TRBD2,TRBV2,once,CASSGTSGRSPYEQYF,TGTGCCAGCAGTGGGACTAGCGGGAGATCGCCCTACGAGCAGTACTTC
TRBJ2-2,NA,TRBV6-5,few,CASCSGVNTGELFF,TGTGCCAGCTGTTCAGGGGTCAACACCGGGGAGCTGTTTTTT
TRBJ2-7,NA,TRBV2,once,CATQDSYAYEQYF,TGTGCCACCCAGGACAGTTATGCCTACGAGCAGTACTTC
TRBJ2-1,TRBD2,TRBV11-3,NA,CASSAREGVKYNEQFF,TGTGCCAGCAGTGCACGGGAGGGAGTAAAATACAATGAGCAGTTCTTC
TRBJ2-7,NA,TRBV9,NA,CASSVAAPSSYEQYF,TGTGCCAGCAGCGTAGCAGCACCGAGCTCCTACGAGCAGTACTTC
TRBJ2-7,NA,TRBV9,NA,CASSAGGGDGEQYF,TGTGCCAGCAGCGCAGGCGGAGGTGATGGGGAGCAGTACTTC
TRBJ2-1,NA,TRBV7-9,few,CASSSRLFNEQFF,TGTGCCAGCAGCTCCCGGCTGTTCAATGAGCAGTTCTTC
TRBJ2-1,NA,TRBV27,NA,CASSLYSDNEQFF,TGTGCCAGCAGTTTATACTCAGACAATGAGCAGTTCTTC
TRBJ1-1,NA,TRBV19,NA,CASSIRGINTEAFF,TGTGCCAGTAGTATTAGGGGTATCAACACTGAAGCTTTCTTT
TRBJ2-4,NA,TRBV7-8,NA,CASSLVGEVEPLQYF,TGTGCCAGCAGCTTAGTTGGGGAGGTCGAACCCCTTCAGTACTTC
TRBJ2-1,NA,TRBV4-1,NA,CASSHRGQNNEQFF,TGCGCCAGCAGCCATCGGGGACAAAACAATGAGCAGTTCTTC
TRBJ1-3,NA,TRBV6-5,NA,CASSPLGGVGNTIYF,TGTGCCAGCAGCCCCCTAGGGGGGGTAGGAAACACCATATATTTT
TRBJ2-7,NA,TRBV2,NA,CASSEMVTLSYEQYF,TGTGCCAGCAGTGAAATGGTAACCCTCTCCTACGAGCAGTACTTC
TRBJ2-1,NA,TRBV4-3,NA,CASSLLEGLTGDYGEQFF,TGCGCCAGCAGCCTCCTTGAGGGCTTAACGGGAGATTATGGTGAGCAGTTCTTC
TRBJ2-2,NA,TRBV4-1,NA,CASSQVGFSPGELFF,TGCGCCAGCAGCCAAGTAGGATTCAGTCCCGGGGAGCTGTTTTTT
TRBJ2-2,TRBD2,TRBV29-1,NA,CSVLAGDTHGELFF,TGCAGCGTTCTAGCGGGAGATACCCACGGGGAGCTGTTTTTT
TRBJ1-4,NA,TRBV10-2,once,CASSGTGEKLFF,TGCGCCAGCAGTGGTACAGGTGAAAAACTGTTTTTT
TRBJ1-2,TRBD1,TRBV2,once,CASRSGTGYGYTF,TGTGCCAGCAGATCCGGGACAGGATATGGCTACACCTTC
TRBJ2-1,NA,TRBV9,NA,CASSVGSGGEQFF,TGTGCCAGCAGCGTAGGTAGTGGTGGTGAGCAGTTCTTC
TRBJ2-1,NA,TRBV11-2,NA,CASSLVADEQFF,TGTGCCAGCAGCTTAGTAGCGGATGAGCAGTTCTTC
TRBJ2-1,NA,TRBV27,NA,CASSFLGAHGPFF,TGTGCCAGCAGTTTCTTGGGGGCCCACGGGCCGTTCTTC
TRBJ2-7,NA,TRBV20-1,NA,CSAKDNYEQYF,TGCAGTGCCAAGGATAACTACGAGCAGTACTTC
TRBJ1-2,NA,TRBV30,NA,CAWSVQSGVFDYGYTF,TGTGCCTGGAGTGTACAATCCGGGGTGTTTGACTATGGCTACACCTTC
TRBJ1-1,NA,TRBV27,NA,CASSNRVRTEAFF,TGTGCCAGCAGCAACAGGGTGAGGACTGAAGCTTTCTTT
TRBJ2-7,TRBD2,TRBV10-2,NA,CASSEMTSGSIYEQYF,TGCGCCAGCAGTGAAATGACTAGCGGGAGTATCTACGAGCAGTACTTC
TRBJ2-1,TRBD1,TRBV19,NA,CASSISPGGLVDEQFF,TGTGCCAGTAGTATAAGTCCAGGGGGCCTCGTCGATGAGCAGTTCTTC
TRBJ2-1,NA,TRBV12-5,NA,CASGLALTSYNEQFF,TGTGCTAGTGGTTTGGCCCTCACCTCCTACAATGAGCAGTTCTTC
TRBJ2-2,TRBD1,TRBV6-1,NA,CASSPGTGEIGELFF,TGTGCCAGCAGTCCCGGGACAGGGGAAATTGGGGAGCTGTTTTTT
TRBJ2-7,NA,TRBV27,NA,CASSLGQTYEQYF,TGTGCCAGCAGTTTAGGACAGACCTACGAGCAGTACTTC
TRBJ1-2,TRBD1,TRBV2,NA,CASSRGGQNDGYTF,TGTGCCAGCAGCCGGGGGGGACAGAACGATGGCTACACCTTC
TRBJ2-7,TRBD1,TRBV9,NA,CASGGTGTYEQYF,TGTGCCAGCGGGGGGACAGGAACCTACGAGCAGTACTTC
TRBJ2-1,NA,TRBV29-1,once,CSTSARGTDNEQFF,TGCAGCACATCCGCCCGCGGGACTGACAATGAGCAGTTCTTC
TRBJ2-7,NA,TRBV4-2,NA,CASSQERAGPTYEQYF,TGTGCCAGCAGCCAAGAAAGGGCCGGACCCACCTACGAGCAGTACTTC
TRBJ2-4,NA,TRBV27,NA,CASSEDRRSRAKNIQYF,TGTGCCAGCAGTGAAGACAGGAGGTCGAGGGCCAAAAACATTCAGTACTTC